The T cell receptor (beta chain) described here comes from a study of beta chain features in type 1 diabetes. Whole-study findings and limits: The study found moderately but significantly shorter TCRB CDR3s in all four CD4+ subsets of Type 1 diabetes patients. It was possible that PCR favored shorter templates, equally so in patients and controls. Among type 1 diabetes patients, VDJ junctions had fewer insertions and more deletions.

Blood was collected once per donor into heparin, averaging approximately 110 mL. Of note for this clone: Its antigen is currently unknown.

Sequencing targeted expressed TCRB transcripts, as all isolated RNA had been reverse transcribed. The protocol was immunoSEQ multiplex PCR, while the TCRdb copy is restricted to in-frame clones and leaves out a portion. Here the sample spans some 300,000 clones, 7% to 9% being singletons. Germline trimming cut 4 bases from V and 4 bases from J; bases unmatched to any gene: 0. CDR1 and CDR2 (germline): SQVTM, ANQGSEA. This CDR3 has 11 amino acids. The clonotype originates from a woman between 18 and 29 years old in good health. Sequencing was carried out using central memory CD4+ T cells from blood. This rearrangement joins TRBV29-1 to TRBJ2-5; 7 bases are shared with TRBD1. CDR3 sequence reads: CSVGTGETQYF. The CDR3 DNA follows: TGCAGCGTTGGGACAGGAGAGACCCAGTACTTC. The full variable domain, rest sourced from reference TRBV29-1 and TRBJ2-5, is SAVISQKPSRDICQRGTSLTIQCQVDSQVTMMFWYRQQPGQSLTLIATANQGSEATYESGFVIDKFPISRPNLTFSTLTVSNMSPEDSSIYLCSVGTGETQYFGPGTRLLVL.